These T cell receptor beta chains were read from a single sample in a study of blood T cell repertoires in COVID-19. Libraries were prepared by immunoSEQ multiplex PCR; TCRdb keeps only in-frame clonotypes and omits some of them. This sample yields 200,000 to 250,000 clones, of which 85% to 90% are seen a single time; around 2.9% belongs to the top ten. The specimen was peripheral blood. The receptors here all came from a woman aged 55-69 years with acute or convalescent COVID-19. The CDR3 runs from the conserved cysteine through the conserved F or W. A D gene is named only where the DNA matches it firmly. Size values are once, few and many counts, or a class for expanded clones, and some rows have none.

d_call: TRBD2
clone_size: NA
j_call: TRBJ2-1
v_call: TRBV4-3
cdr3_nt: TGCGCCAGCAGCCCCTCATACGCGGGAGGGTACAATGAGCAGTTCTTC
cdr3_aa: CASSPSYAGGYNEQFF

d_call: TRBD2
clone_size: NA
j_call: TRBJ2-7
v_call: TRBV9
cdr3_nt: TGTGCCAGCAGCGTAGAACCAGCGGGAACCTACGAGCAGTACTTC
cdr3_aa: CASSVEPAGTYEQYF

d_call: TRBD2
clone_size: NA
j_call: TRBJ2-7
v_call: TRBV28
cdr3_nt: TGTGCCAGCTGGACTAGCGGGAGACTGAACGAGCAGTACTTC
cdr3_aa: CASWTSGRLNEQYF

d_call: TRBD1
clone_size: NA
j_call: TRBJ2-2
v_call: TRBV7-9
cdr3_nt: TGTGCCAGCAGCCGGGGACAGGGGGCGAACACCGGGGAGCTGTTTTTT
cdr3_aa: CASSRGQGANTGELFF

d_call: TRBD1
clone_size: NA
j_call: TRBJ1-2
v_call: TRBV6-1
cdr3_nt: TGTGCCAGCAGTGAAACAGGGACAGGCCGTTGGACCTTC
cdr3_aa: CASSETGTGRWTF

d_call: NA
clone_size: NA
j_call: TRBJ2-4
v_call: TRBV28
cdr3_nt: TGTGCCAGCAGAGGGGTAAAGAACATTCAGTACTTC
cdr3_aa: CASRGVKNIQYF

d_call: NA
clone_size: NA
j_call: TRBJ1-2
v_call: TRBV4-3
cdr3_nt: TGCGCCAGCAGCCAAGAGCTAGGCAGCCCTATCTATGGCTACACCTTC
cdr3_aa: CASSQELGSPIYGYTF

d_call: NA
clone_size: NA
j_call: TRBJ1-2
v_call: TRBV5-6
cdr3_nt: TGTGCCAGCAGCTCACAGGGTTTTGGCTACACCTTC
cdr3_aa: CASSSQGFGYTF

d_call: NA
clone_size: NA
j_call: TRBJ1-5
v_call: TRBV3-1/TRBV3-2
cdr3_nt: TGTGCCAGCAGCCAAGATTATAGCAATCAGCCCCAGCATTTT
cdr3_aa: CASSQDYSNQPQHF

d_call: TRBD1
clone_size: NA
j_call: TRBJ1-5
v_call: TRBV10-3
cdr3_nt: TGTGCCACGGGGACAGGGGGAAGCAATCAGCCCCAGCATTTT
cdr3_aa: CATGTGGSNQPQHF

d_call: NA
clone_size: few
j_call: TRBJ1-6
v_call: TRBV5-8
cdr3_nt: TGTGCCAGCAGTTACGGCTTTACTATTAATTCACCCCTCCACTTT
cdr3_aa: CASSYGFTINSPLHF

d_call: TRBD1
clone_size: NA
j_call: TRBJ1-1
v_call: TRBV18
cdr3_nt: TGTGCCAGCTCACCCGCGGGACAGCCGAACACTGAAGCTTTCTTT
cdr3_aa: CASSPAGQPNTEAFF

d_call: NA
clone_size: NA
j_call: TRBJ2-3
v_call: TRBV29-1
cdr3_nt: TGCAGCGCCGGCGCGGGGAGCACAGATACGCAGTATTTT
cdr3_aa: CSAGAGSTDTQYF

d_call: TRBD1
clone_size: NA
j_call: TRBJ2-7
v_call: TRBV2
cdr3_nt: TGTGCCAGCAGTCCCCCGACAGGGGGTGGCTACGAGCAGTACTTC
cdr3_aa: CASSPPTGGGYEQYF

d_call: TRBD1
clone_size: NA
j_call: TRBJ2-2
v_call: TRBV18
cdr3_nt: TGTGCCAGCTCACCAGGACAGGGGGGCGGCACCGGGGAGCTGTTTTTT
cdr3_aa: CASSPGQGGGTGELFF

d_call: NA
clone_size: NA
j_call: TRBJ1-2
v_call: TRBV19
cdr3_nt: TGTGCCAGGGCATTCATAAAATTAAGGGACAAGGCAAATAACTATGGCTACACCTTC
cdr3_aa: CARAFIKLRDKANNYGYTF

d_call: NA
clone_size: NA
j_call: TRBJ1-5
v_call: TRBV6-6
cdr3_nt: TGTGCCAGCATAGCGGGATGGAATCAGCCCCAGCATTTT
cdr3_aa: CASIAGWNQPQHF

d_call: TRBD1
clone_size: NA
j_call: TRBJ1-2
v_call: TRBV10-3
cdr3_nt: TGTGCCATCGGCCGGGACAGCTATGGCTACACCTTC
cdr3_aa: CAIGRDSYGYTF

d_call: NA
clone_size: NA
j_call: TRBJ1-2
v_call: TRBV6-5
cdr3_nt: TGTGCCAGCAGTTATCAGTGGGCAGCAAACTATGGCTACACCTTC
cdr3_aa: CASSYQWAANYGYTF

d_call: NA
clone_size: once
j_call: TRBJ2-1
v_call: TRBV15
cdr3_nt: TGTGCCACCAGCAGAGGGGGCGGGGCGACCTACAATGAGCAGTTCTTC
cdr3_aa: CATSRGGGATYNEQFF

d_call: TRBD1
clone_size: NA
j_call: TRBJ2-7
v_call: TRBV11-2
cdr3_nt: TGTGCCAGCAGCTTAGACGTATTGGGGCTAGGACAGGCCTACGAGCAGTACTTC
cdr3_aa: CASSLDVLGLGQAYEQYF

d_call: NA
clone_size: NA
j_call: TRBJ2-3
v_call: TRBV4-3
cdr3_nt: TGCGCCAGCAGCCTGCAGAGGGGGGATACGCAGTATTTT
cdr3_aa: CASSLQRGDTQYF

d_call: NA
clone_size: NA
j_call: TRBJ2-2
v_call: TRBV5-5
cdr3_nt: TGTGCCAGCAGCTGGGGGGACAGAGACACCGGGGAGCTGTTTTTT
cdr3_aa: CASSWGDRDTGELFF

d_call: NA
clone_size: NA
j_call: TRBJ2-5
v_call: TRBV11-3
cdr3_nt: TGTGCCAGCAGCCAGGGGCCCGGGGAAGAGACCCAGTACTTC
cdr3_aa: CASSQGPGEETQYF

d_call: NA
clone_size: NA
j_call: TRBJ1-1
v_call: TRBV6-5
cdr3_nt: TGTGCCAGCAGCCGCCGGGAGAACACTGAAGCTTTCTTT
cdr3_aa: CASSRRENTEAFF

d_call: NA
clone_size: NA
j_call: TRBJ2-3
v_call: TRBV6-5
cdr3_nt: TGTGCCAGCAGTTACTCCTGGGGCGGAGGCACAGATACGCAGTATTTT
cdr3_aa: CASSYSWGGGTDTQYF

d_call: NA
clone_size: NA
j_call: TRBJ1-4
v_call: TRBV7-9
cdr3_nt: TGTGCCAGCAGCTTAGTAAGAGGACAAGCTAATGAAAAACTGTTTTTT
cdr3_aa: CASSLVRGQANEKLFF

d_call: TRBD1
clone_size: NA
j_call: TRBJ1-3
v_call: TRBV5-1
cdr3_nt: TGCGCCAGCAGCTTGGACAGGGGGTACACCATATATTTT
cdr3_aa: CASSLDRGYTIYF

d_call: TRBD1
clone_size: NA
j_call: TRBJ1-1
v_call: TRBV5-1
cdr3_nt: TGCGCCAGCAGCCGTACAGGGGGCCTGAACACTGAAGCTTTCTTT
cdr3_aa: CASSRTGGLNTEAFF

d_call: NA
clone_size: few
j_call: TRBJ1-2
v_call: TRBV18
cdr3_nt: TGTGCCAGCTCAAAATCCCGGGAGACTAACTATGGCTACACCTTC
cdr3_aa: CASSKSRETNYGYTF

d_call: TRBD1
clone_size: NA
j_call: TRBJ1-3
v_call: TRBV5-6
cdr3_nt: TGTGCCAGCAGCCCAGGGACAGGGGGCTCTCTCTCTGGAAACACCATATATTTT
cdr3_aa: CASSPGTGGSLSGNTIYF

d_call: TRBD1
clone_size: NA
j_call: TRBJ1-5
v_call: TRBV27
cdr3_nt: TGTGCCAGCAGTGAAGGGACAGGGGAAGCGAGGCCCCAGCCCCAGCATTTT
cdr3_aa: CASSEGTGEARPQPQHF

d_call: NA
clone_size: NA
j_call: TRBJ1-3
v_call: TRBV3-1/TRBV3-2
cdr3_nt: TGTGCCAGCAGCCAAATCATGGGAAACACCATATATTTT
cdr3_aa: CASSQIMGNTIYF

d_call: NA
clone_size: NA
j_call: TRBJ1-1
v_call: TRBV18
cdr3_nt: TGTGCCAGCTCGCCTCAGGGGAACACTGAAGCTTTCTTT
cdr3_aa: CASSPQGNTEAFF

d_call: NA
clone_size: NA
j_call: TRBJ2-7
v_call: TRBV11-1
cdr3_nt: TGTGCCAGCAGCTTCGTCGGAGGGGGCAGAGACGAGCAGTACTTC
cdr3_aa: CASSFVGGGRDEQYF

d_call: NA
clone_size: once
j_call: TRBJ1-2
v_call: TRBV10-3
cdr3_nt: TGTGCCATCAGTGAGGCAGGGAACTATGGCTACACCTTC
cdr3_aa: CAISEAGNYGYTF

d_call: NA
clone_size: NA
j_call: TRBJ1-4
v_call: TRBV3-1/TRBV3-2
cdr3_nt: TGTGCCAGCAGCCACAGGGGAGAGAGTGAAAAACTGTTTTTT
cdr3_aa: CASSHRGESEKLFF

d_call: TRBD1
clone_size: NA
j_call: TRBJ1-2
v_call: TRBV5-4
cdr3_nt: TGTGCCAGCAGCTTGCGCGGACAGGGAATGGGTGGCTACACCTTC
cdr3_aa: CASSLRGQGMGGYTF

d_call: TRBD2
clone_size: NA
j_call: TRBJ2-3
v_call: TRBV15
cdr3_nt: TGTGCCACCAGCAGAGTAGCTGGTAGCGGGAGGGCCACAGATACGCAGTATTTT
cdr3_aa: CATSRVAGSGRATDTQYF

d_call: TRBD1
clone_size: NA
j_call: TRBJ2-1
v_call: TRBV30
cdr3_nt: TGTGCCTGGAGTGTACGACAGGGGGCGAGAAATGAGCAGTTCTTC
cdr3_aa: CAWSVRQGARNEQFF

d_call: NA
clone_size: once
j_call: TRBJ2-1
v_call: TRBV14
cdr3_nt: TGTGCCAGCAGCCAAGTTATCAGCGTTGAGCAGTTCTTC
cdr3_aa: CASSQVISVEQFF

d_call: NA
clone_size: NA
j_call: TRBJ2-1
v_call: TRBV9
cdr3_nt: TGTGCCAGCAGCGCCGTATTGAGCTCCTACAATGAGCAGTTCTTC
cdr3_aa: CASSAVLSSYNEQFF

d_call: NA
clone_size: NA
j_call: TRBJ2-3
v_call: TRBV18
cdr3_nt: TGTGCCAGCTCACCAATGGGGAGTGGGATTTTAACGCAGTATTTT
cdr3_aa: CASSPMGSGILTQYF

d_call: TRBD2
clone_size: few
j_call: TRBJ2-3
v_call: TRBV18
cdr3_nt: TGTGCCAGCTCACTGGGACTAGCGGGATCAGATACGCAGTATTTT
cdr3_aa: CASSLGLAGSDTQYF

d_call: NA
clone_size: NA
j_call: TRBJ2-7
v_call: TRBV5-1
cdr3_nt: TGCGCCAGCAGCACTATCAGGGAACCCTACGAGCAGTACTTC
cdr3_aa: CASSTIREPYEQYF

d_call: TRBD1
clone_size: few
j_call: TRBJ2-1
v_call: TRBV12-3/TRBV12-4
cdr3_nt: TGTGCCAGCAGTACAGGGACAGGGTCACGTTTCTTC
cdr3_aa: CASSTGTGSRFF

d_call: NA
clone_size: once
j_call: TRBJ2-5
v_call: TRBV21-1
cdr3_nt: TGTGCCAGCAGCAGACAACGGGGGGTGGTAGGAGACGACGGGGAGACCCAGTACTTC
cdr3_aa: CASSRQRGVVGDDGETQYF

d_call: NA
clone_size: NA
j_call: TRBJ1-3
v_call: TRBV28
cdr3_nt: TGTGCCAGCAGTTTATCAAGGCGCAGGGGCACCTCTGGAAACACCATATATTTT
cdr3_aa: CASSLSRRRGTSGNTIYF

d_call: NA
clone_size: NA
j_call: TRBJ2-1
v_call: TRBV6-6
cdr3_nt: TGTGCCAGCAGTTACAAAGGGGTCAATGAGCAGTTCTTC
cdr3_aa: CASSYKGVNEQFF

d_call: NA
clone_size: NA
j_call: TRBJ2-1
v_call: TRBV7-2
cdr3_nt: TGTGCCAGCAGCTTAGTTATATCCGTCGCAGGATTACACAATGAGCAGTTCTTC
cdr3_aa: CASSLVISVAGLHNEQFF

d_call: NA
clone_size: NA
j_call: TRBJ1-1
v_call: TRBV5-6
cdr3_nt: TGTGCCAGCAGCTTCGGCATCTACAGAGCTTTCTTT
cdr3_aa: CASSFGIYRAFF

d_call: TRBD1
clone_size: NA
j_call: TRBJ1-1
v_call: TRBV5-4
cdr3_nt: TGTGCCAGCAGCTTGGCCAGGGGGGCCCCGAACACTGAAGCTTTCTTT
cdr3_aa: CASSLARGAPNTEAFF

d_call: TRBD1
clone_size: NA
j_call: TRBJ1-3
v_call: TRBV6-6
cdr3_nt: TGTGCCAGCAGGGGACAGGGAGGGAACTCTGGAAACACCATATATTTT
cdr3_aa: CASRGQGGNSGNTIYF

d_call: TRBD2
clone_size: NA
j_call: TRBJ2-2
v_call: TRBV24-1
cdr3_nt: TGTGCCACCAGTGACCGACTAGCTTCAGTTCACACCGGGGAGCTGTTTTTT
cdr3_aa: CATSDRLASVHTGELFF